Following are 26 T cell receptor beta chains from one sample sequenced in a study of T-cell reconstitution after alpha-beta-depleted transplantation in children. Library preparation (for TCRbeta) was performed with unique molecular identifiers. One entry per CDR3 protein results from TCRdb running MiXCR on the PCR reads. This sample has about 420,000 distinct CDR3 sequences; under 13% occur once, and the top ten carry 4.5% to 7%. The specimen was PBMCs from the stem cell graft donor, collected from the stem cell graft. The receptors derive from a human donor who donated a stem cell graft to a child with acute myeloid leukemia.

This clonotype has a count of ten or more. The CDR3 loop reads CSARVIGQVNTEAFF. The DNA of the CDR3 is TGCAGTGCTAGGGTTATTGGACAGGTGAACACTGAAGCTTTCTTT. The chain is built from TRBV20-1 and TRBJ1-1, with 7 nucleotides matching TRBD1. CDR1 is DFQATT, CDR2 SNEGSKA, per germline (reference sequence). The length of the CDR3 is 15 residues. Trimming removed 3 bases from V and 0 bases from J; junction bases left unmatched: 7.

The CDR3 reads CASTPGSNQPQHF. For the CDR3, the DNA is TGTGCCAGCACCCCCGGGTCCAATCAGCCCCAGCATTTT. The genes are TRBV6-2 or TRBV6-3 and TRBJ1-5; D gene uncertain. There are 13 residues in the CDR3. The germline gives CDR1 MNHEY, CDR2 SVGEGT. Trimming removed 7 bases at V and 3 bases at J, with 10 bases between.

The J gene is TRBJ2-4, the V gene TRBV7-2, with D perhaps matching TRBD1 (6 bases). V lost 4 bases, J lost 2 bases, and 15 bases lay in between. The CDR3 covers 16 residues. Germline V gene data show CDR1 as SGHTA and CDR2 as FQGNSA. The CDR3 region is CASSSLSTGSKNIQYF. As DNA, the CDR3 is TGTGCCAGCAGCTCACTCTCCACAGGGTCCAAAAACATTCAGTACTTC.

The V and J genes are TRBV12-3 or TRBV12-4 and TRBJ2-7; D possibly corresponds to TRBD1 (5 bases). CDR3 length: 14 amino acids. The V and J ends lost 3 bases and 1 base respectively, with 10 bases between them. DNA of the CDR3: TGTGCCAGCAGTTTGTACAGGCGATCCTACGAGCAGTACTTC. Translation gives CASSLYRRSYEQYF.

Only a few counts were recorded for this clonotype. The chain's CDR3 is CASSVVGSTDTQYF. The CDR3 DNA reads TGCGCCAGCAGTGTTGTGGGAAGCACAGATACGCAGTATTTT. This chain connects TRBV10-2 to TRBJ2-3, with D unresolved. The CDR3 contains 14 residues. The V and J ends lost 4 bases and 0 bases respectively, with 8 bases between them. Germline-derived CDR1 and CDR2 are WSHSY and SAAADI.

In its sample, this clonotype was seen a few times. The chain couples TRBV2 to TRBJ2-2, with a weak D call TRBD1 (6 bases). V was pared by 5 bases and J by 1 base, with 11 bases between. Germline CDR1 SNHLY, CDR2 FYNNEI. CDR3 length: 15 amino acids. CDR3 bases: TGTGCCAGCAGTCGGGACAAGGTGAACACCGGGGAGCTGTTTTTT. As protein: CASSRDKVNTGELFF.

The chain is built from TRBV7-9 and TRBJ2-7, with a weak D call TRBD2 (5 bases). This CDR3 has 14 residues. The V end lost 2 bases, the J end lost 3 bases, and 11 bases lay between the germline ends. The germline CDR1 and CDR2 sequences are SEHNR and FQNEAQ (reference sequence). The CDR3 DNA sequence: TGTGCCAGCAGCTTACCGGGGAAGGTCTACGAGCAGTACTTC. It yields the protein CASSLPGKVYEQYF.

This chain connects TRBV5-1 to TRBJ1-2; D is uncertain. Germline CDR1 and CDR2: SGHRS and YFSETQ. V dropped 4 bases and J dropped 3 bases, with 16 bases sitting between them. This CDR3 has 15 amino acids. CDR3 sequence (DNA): TGCGCCAGCAGCCCTGGCCCCGAGGGCGACTATGGCTACACCTTC. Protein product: CASSPGPEGDYGYTF.

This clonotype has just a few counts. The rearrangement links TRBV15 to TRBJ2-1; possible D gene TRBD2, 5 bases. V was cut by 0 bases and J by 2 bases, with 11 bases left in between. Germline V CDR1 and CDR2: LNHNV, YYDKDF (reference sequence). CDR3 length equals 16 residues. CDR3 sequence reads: CATSRDRLAPYNEQFF. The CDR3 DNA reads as TGTGCCACCAGCAGAGATCGGCTAGCACCCTACAATGAGCAGTTCTTC.

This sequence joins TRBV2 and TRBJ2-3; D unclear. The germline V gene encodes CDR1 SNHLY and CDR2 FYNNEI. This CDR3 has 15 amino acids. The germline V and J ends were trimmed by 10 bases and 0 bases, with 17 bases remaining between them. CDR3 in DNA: TGTGCCATCCACCTCGGGCTATCTAGCACAGATACGCAGTATTTT. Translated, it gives CAIHLGLSSTDTQYF.

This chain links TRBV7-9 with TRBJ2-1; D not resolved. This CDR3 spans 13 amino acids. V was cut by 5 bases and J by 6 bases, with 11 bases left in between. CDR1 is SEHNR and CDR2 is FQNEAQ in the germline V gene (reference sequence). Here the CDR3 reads CASSRVPGNEQFF. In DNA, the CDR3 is TGTGCCAGCAGCCGTGTCCCGGGCAATGAGCAGTTCTTC.

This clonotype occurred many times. CDR3 sequence (DNA): TGTGCCAGCAGCTTAAACTTTAGGGGAGAGCAGTTCTTC. Residues: CASSLNFRGEQFF. The chain combines TRBV7-2 with TRBJ2-1; D possibly corresponds to TRBD1 (5 bases). The CDR3 consists of 13 residues. Germline-derived CDR1 and CDR2 are SGHTA and FQGNSA. V was trimmed by 2 bases and J by 10 bases, leaving 12 bases between them.

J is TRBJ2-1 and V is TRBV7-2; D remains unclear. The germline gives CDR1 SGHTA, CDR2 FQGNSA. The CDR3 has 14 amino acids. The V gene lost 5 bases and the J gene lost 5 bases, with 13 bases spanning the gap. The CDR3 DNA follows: TGTGCCAGCAGCCTCTCGGGCGCAGACAATGAGCAGTTCTTC. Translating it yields CASSLSGADNEQFF.

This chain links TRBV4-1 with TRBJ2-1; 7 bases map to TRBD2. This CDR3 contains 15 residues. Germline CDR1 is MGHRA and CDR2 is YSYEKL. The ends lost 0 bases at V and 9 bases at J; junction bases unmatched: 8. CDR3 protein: CASSQDRPREGEQFF. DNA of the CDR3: TGCGCCAGCAGCCAAGATCGCCCCAGGGAGGGTGAGCAGTTCTTC.

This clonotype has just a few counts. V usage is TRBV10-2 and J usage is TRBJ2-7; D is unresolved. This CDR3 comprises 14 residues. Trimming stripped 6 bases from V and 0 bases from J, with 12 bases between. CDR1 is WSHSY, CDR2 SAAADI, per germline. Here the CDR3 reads CASSEPSSSYEQYV. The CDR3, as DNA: TGCGCCAGCAGCGAGCCCTCGAGCTCCTACGAGCAGTACGTC.

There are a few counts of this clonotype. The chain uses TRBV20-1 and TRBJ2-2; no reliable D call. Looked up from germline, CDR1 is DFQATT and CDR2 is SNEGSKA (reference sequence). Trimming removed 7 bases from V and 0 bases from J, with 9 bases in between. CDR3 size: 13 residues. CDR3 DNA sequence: TGCAGTGTCCCGGGCGCGAACACCGGGGAGCTGTTTTTT. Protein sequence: CSVPGANTGELFF.

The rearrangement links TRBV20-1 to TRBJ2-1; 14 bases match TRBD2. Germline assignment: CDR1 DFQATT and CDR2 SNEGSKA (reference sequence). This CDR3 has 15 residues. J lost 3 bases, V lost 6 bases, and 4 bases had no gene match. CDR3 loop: CSAGTSGRLYNEQFF. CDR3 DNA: TGCAGTGCAGGGACTAGCGGGAGACTCTACAATGAGCAGTTCTTC.

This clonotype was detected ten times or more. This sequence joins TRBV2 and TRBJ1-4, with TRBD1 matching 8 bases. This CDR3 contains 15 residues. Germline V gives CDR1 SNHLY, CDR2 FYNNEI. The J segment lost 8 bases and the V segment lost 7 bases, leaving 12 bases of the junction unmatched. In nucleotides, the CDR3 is TGTGCCAGCAAGGGGTCCCGACAGGGGAACGAAAAACTGTTTTTT. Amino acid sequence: CASKGSRQGNEKLFF.

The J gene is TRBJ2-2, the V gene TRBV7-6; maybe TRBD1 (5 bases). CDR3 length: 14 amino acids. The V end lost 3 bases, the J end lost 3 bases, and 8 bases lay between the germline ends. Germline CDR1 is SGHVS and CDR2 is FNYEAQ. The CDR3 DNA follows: TGTGCCAGCAGCTTTTTAGGGGACACCGGGGAGCTGTTTTTT. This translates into CASSFLGDTGELFF.

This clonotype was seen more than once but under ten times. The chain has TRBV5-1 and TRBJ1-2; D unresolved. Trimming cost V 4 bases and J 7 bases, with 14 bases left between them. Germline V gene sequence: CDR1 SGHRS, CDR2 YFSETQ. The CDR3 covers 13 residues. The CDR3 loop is CASSITREAGYTF. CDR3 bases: TGCGCCAGCAGCATAACCCGGGAGGCTGGCTACACCTTC.

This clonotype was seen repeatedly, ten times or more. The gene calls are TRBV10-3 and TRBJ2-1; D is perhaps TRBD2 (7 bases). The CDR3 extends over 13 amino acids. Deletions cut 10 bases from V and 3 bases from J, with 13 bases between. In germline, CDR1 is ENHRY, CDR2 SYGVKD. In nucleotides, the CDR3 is TGTGCCACCGTGAGGGGGGGCTACAATGAGCAGTTCTTC. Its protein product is CATVRGGYNEQFF.

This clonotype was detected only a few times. The CDR3 is CASNPSEPEETQYF. CDR3 coding DNA: TGCGCCAGCAACCCTTCTGAGCCTGAAGAGACCCAGTACTTC. This chain joins TRBV5-1 and TRBJ2-5; D not resolved. Trimming cost V 6 bases and J 3 bases, with 15 bases left between them. Germline V CDR1 and CDR2: SGHRS, YFSETQ. The CDR3 loop spans 14 amino acids.

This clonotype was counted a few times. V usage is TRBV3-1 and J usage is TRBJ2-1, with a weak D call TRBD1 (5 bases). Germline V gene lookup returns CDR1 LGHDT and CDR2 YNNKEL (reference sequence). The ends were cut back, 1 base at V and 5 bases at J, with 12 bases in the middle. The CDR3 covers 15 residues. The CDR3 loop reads CASSQGATGNNEQFF. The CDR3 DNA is TGTGCCAGCAGCCAAGGTGCAACAGGCAACAATGAGCAGTTCTTC.

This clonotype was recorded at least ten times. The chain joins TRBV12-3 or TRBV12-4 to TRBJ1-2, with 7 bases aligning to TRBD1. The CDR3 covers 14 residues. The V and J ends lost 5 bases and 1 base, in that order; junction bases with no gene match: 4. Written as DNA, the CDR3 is TGTGCCAGCAGTCTCTCAGGGGGTAACTATGGCTACACCTTC. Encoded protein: CASSLSGGNYGYTF.

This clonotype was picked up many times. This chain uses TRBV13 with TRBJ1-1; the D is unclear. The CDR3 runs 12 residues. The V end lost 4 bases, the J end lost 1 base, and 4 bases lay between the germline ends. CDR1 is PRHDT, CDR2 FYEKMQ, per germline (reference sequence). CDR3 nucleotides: TGTGCCAGCAGCTCTACGAACACTGAAGCTTTCTTT. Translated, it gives CASSSTNTEAFF.

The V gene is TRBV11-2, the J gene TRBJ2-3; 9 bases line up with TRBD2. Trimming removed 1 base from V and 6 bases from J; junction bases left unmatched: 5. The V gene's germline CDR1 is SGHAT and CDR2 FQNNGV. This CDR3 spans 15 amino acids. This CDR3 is CASSLGLAARDTQYF. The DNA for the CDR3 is TGTGCCAGCAGCTTAGGACTAGCGGCTCGCGATACGCAGTATTTT.